Listed here are 18 T cell receptor beta chains from one sample, sequenced in a study of blood T cells in healthy people across ages. The authors ran a second PCR of 7 to 11 cycles using a sample-barcoded 5' primer and a J-beta primer mix. TCRdb re-analysed the 5' RACE reads in MiXCR, keeping a single row per CDR3 protein. Of roughly 730,000 distinct CDR3 sequences listed, 45% to 70% are singletons. The specimen was blood. The receptor source for this set is a man in his forties in good health.

The chain links TRBV2 to TRBJ2-6, with TRBD1 matching over 7 bases. The ends lost 4 bases at V and 0 bases at J; junction bases unmatched: 6. Germline V gene data show CDR1 as SNHLY and CDR2 as FYNNEI. This CDR3 has 17 residues. CDR3 residues: CASSAETGSSGANVLTF. The CDR3 DNA is TGTGCCAGCAGTGCCGAGACAGGGAGCTCTGGGGCCAACGTCCTGACTTTC.

This rearrangement joins TRBV28 to TRBJ2-1, with D maybe TRBD1 (6 bases). The germline V gene has CDR1 MDHEN and CDR2 SYDVKM. Deletions cut 3 bases from V and 6 bases from J, with 21 bases between. The length of the CDR3 is 17 residues. CDR3 residues: CASSFERGRGIRNEQFF. The CDR3 DNA is TGTGCCAGCAGTTTCGAACGTGGCAGGGGTATCCGCAATGAGCAGTTCTTC.

This chain links TRBV10-3 with TRBJ2-1; the match to TRBD2 covers 10 bases. Germline lookup yields CDR1 ENHRY and CDR2 SYGVKD. The CDR3 runs 15 residues. Trimming at V came to 3 bases and at J to 7 bases, leaving 6 bases not matched to a gene. CDR3 region: CAISEGEREGNEQFF. The CDR3 nucleotides are TGTGCCATCAGTGAAGGCGAGCGGGAGGGGAATGAGCAGTTCTTC.

In DNA form, the CDR3 reads TGTGCCAGCAGCTTATCCAGGGCAAGTACTAACTATGGCTACACCTTC. This sequence encodes CASSLSRASTNYGYTF. The chain recombines TRBV7-2 with TRBJ1-2, with D possibly TRBD1 on 5 matching bases. Germline V gene data show CDR1 as SGHTA and CDR2 as FQGNSA. The V and J ends lost 2 bases and 0 bases respectively, with 13 bases between them. The CDR3 contains 16 residues.

The chain carries TRBV6-5 and TRBJ2-3; the D gene is possibly TRBD1 (6 bases). In germline, CDR1 is MNHEY, CDR2 SVGAGI. Deletions cut 5 bases from V and 4 bases from J, with 19 bases between. The CDR3 length is 16 residues. CDR3 residues: CASSTFRGSSADTQYF. Written as DNA, the CDR3 is TGTGCCAGCAGTACTTTCAGGGGAAGTAGCGCAGATACGCAGTATTTT.

The chain carries TRBV28 and TRBJ2-7, with 9 bases matching TRBD1. The junction had 19 bases not matched to a gene; V was cut back by 4 bases and J by 0 bases. Germline V CDR1 and CDR2: MDHEN, SYDVKM. The CDR3 is 20 amino acids. CDR3 DNA: TGTGCCAGCAGTTCCCATCTACAGGGGGCGAACAGACCGAGCTCCTACGAGCAGTACTTC. Its protein product is CASSSHLQGANRPSSYEQYF.

The V and J genes are TRBV20-1 and TRBJ1-1; no definite D call. Germline V gene sequence: CDR1 DFQATT, CDR2 SNEGSKA (reference sequence). This CDR3 spans 13 amino acids. V lost 4 bases to trimming and J lost 0 bases, with 9 bases between them. Here the CDR3 reads CSAMSGVNTEAFF. The CDR3 bases are TGCAGTGCTATGAGTGGAGTGAACACTGAAGCTTTCTTT.

V usage is TRBV6-1 and J usage is TRBJ2-7, with D possibly being TRBD1 (6 bases). Trimming removed 4 bases at V and 4 bases at J, with 14 bases between. CDR1 and CDR2 (germline): MNHNS, SASEGT. The CDR3 has 14 residues. For the CDR3, the DNA is TGTGCCAGCAGTGCGAGGGACACCCGATACGAGCAGTACTTC. It specifies CASSARDTRYEQYF.

The chain combines TRBV3-1 with TRBJ1-2; 7 nucleotides align to TRBD1. This CDR3 has 17 residues. V lost 1 base, J lost 6 bases, and 14 bases stayed unmatched. Germline V gives CDR1 LGHDT, CDR2 YNNKEL (reference sequence). This CDR3 is CASSQGKSTGRHNGYTF. Here the CDR3 DNA reads TGTGCCAGCAGCCAAGGGAAGTCGACAGGGCGTCACAATGGCTACACCTTC.

This rearrangement joins TRBV15 to TRBJ2-3; a weak D match, TRBD2 (5 bases). CDR3 length: 18 residues. Trimming cost V 0 bases and J 4 bases, with 20 bases left between them. Germline V CDR1 and CDR2: LNHNV, YYDKDF (reference sequence). The CDR3 region has the DNA TGTGCCACCAGCAGAGATTTAGGCCTAGCCGTATCTTCAGATACGCAGTATTTT. Its protein is CATSRDLGLAVSSDTQYF.

The rearrangement uses TRBV4-2 and TRBJ2-6; D not certain. V dropped 4 bases and J dropped 0 bases, with 4 bases sitting between them. Germline V gene sequence: CDR1 LGHNA, CDR2 YNFKEQ. The CDR3 runs to 14 residues. This chain's CDR3 is CASSRNSGANVLTF. As DNA, the CDR3 is TGTGCCAGCAGCCGGAACTCTGGGGCCAACGTCCTGACTTTC.

The V and J genes are TRBV6-5 and TRBJ1-2; no clear D gene. This CDR3 comprises 12 residues. Germline-derived CDR1 and CDR2 are MNHEY and SVGAGI. Trimming took 4 bases from V and 3 from J, leaving 6 bases between them. The CDR3 loop reads CASSSDYYGYTF. CDR3 sequence (DNA): TGTGCCAGCAGTTCGGACTACTATGGCTACACCTTC.

The CDR3 reads CASSRRPGLASTDTQYF. Here the CDR3 DNA reads TGTGCCAGCAGCCGACGGCCGGGACTAGCGAGCACAGATACGCAGTATTTT. The chain combines TRBV3-1 with TRBJ2-3, with TRBD2 matching over 10 bases. V shed 4 bases and J 0 bases; nucleotides not matched to a gene: 7. The CDR3 extends over 17 amino acids. Per germline, CDR1 LGHDT and CDR2 YNNKEL (reference sequence).

This clonotype has a handful of counts. This CDR3 is CSPRVLAGGPSNEQFF. CDR3 nucleotide sequence: TGCAGTCCGAGAGTTTTAGCGGGAGGGCCCTCCAATGAGCAGTTCTTC. The V and J genes are TRBV20-1 and TRBJ2-1, with TRBD2 identical over 11 bases. Germline assignment: CDR1 DFQATT and CDR2 SNEGSKA (reference sequence). Trimming took 8 bases from V and 6 from J; bases not matched to a gene: 15. The CDR3 contains 16 residues.

The gene calls are TRBV4-2 and TRBJ2-4; 8 bases are shared with TRBD1. The last part of the DNA fits TRBJ2-7 better; the J call may be wrong. Germline values: CDR1 LGHNA, CDR2 YNFKEQ. The CDR3 sequence is 15 residues long. For the CDR3, the DNA is TGTGCCAGCAGCCAGGAGACAGGGGAATACTACGAGCAGTACTTC. Translating gives CASSQETGEYYEQYF.

The chain carries TRBV4-3 and TRBJ2-7; 7 bases agree with TRBD1. CDR1 and CDR2 (germline): LGHNA, YSLEER. The CDR3 loop spans 15 amino acids. Losses at the gene ends were 0 bases for V and 7 bases for J; bases not matched to a gene: 9. The CDR3 coding sequence is TGCGCCAGCAGCCAAGATAGTACAGGGGCTTGGGAGCAGTACTTC. It yields the protein CASSQDSTGAWEQYF.

This rearrangement joins TRBV7-6 to TRBJ2-3, with 8 bases fitting TRBD1. The CDR3 length is 16 residues. V shed 5 bases, J shed 5 bases, and the junction held 12 bases outside the gene matches. Germline CDR1 SGHVS, CDR2 FNYEAQ. CDR3 DNA: TGTGCCAGCAGCCCCCCTATGGGACAGGCTCAAGATACGCAGTATTTT. It yields the protein CASSPPMGQAQDTQYF.

About this clonotype: At one boundary the junction diverges from the germline segment, which might be a read error. The chain uses TRBV6-5 and TRBJ1-1; perhaps TRBD1 as D (5 bases). CDR1 and CDR2 from the germline V gene are MNHEY and SVGAGI. The CDR3 is made up of 15 amino acids. CDR3 sequence reads: CAGSSGGAFSAEAFF. In DNA form, the CDR3 reads TGTGCCGGCAGTTCCGGGGGAGCTTTCTCGGCTGAAGCTTTCTTT.